These 15 T cell receptor beta chains were all obtained from the same sample, sequenced in a study of cytomegalovirus exposure and HLA in healthy donors. The PCR ran on 60 Vbeta and 13 Jbeta primers. The protocol was immunoSEQ multiplex PCR, while the TCRdb copy is restricted to in-frame clones and leaves out a portion. The repertoire holds 180,000 or so clones, with 76% as singletons. The sequencing sample was made of PBMCs. The receptors originated from a woman aged 25 to 39 in good health and CMV-seropositive.

The chain recombines TRBV25-1 with TRBJ1-4, with a tentative D call TRBD1 (5 bases). CDR1 is MGHDK and CDR2 is SYGVNS in the germline V gene. The CDR3 loop spans 14 amino acids. Trimming took off 6 bases at V and 2 bases at J, with 10 bases between the two ends. The CDR3 region has the DNA TGTGCCAGCAGCTCGACAGCGACTAATGAAAAACTGTTTTTT. It translates to CASSSTATNEKLFF.

V is TRBV4-2 and J is TRBJ1-4; possibly TRBD1 for D (5 bases). CDR1 is LGHNA, CDR2 YNFKEQ, per germline. V lost 7 bases and J 5 bases, leaving 11 bases between the germline ends. CDR3 size: 13 residues. The DNA for the CDR3 is TGTGCCAGCACGGGGCGGGGGAATGAAAAACTGTTTTTT. Amino acid sequence: CASTGRGNEKLFF.

Here the CDR3 DNA reads TGCGCCAGCAGCCAAGAGGGGACAGGGGGAGGCTACGAGCAGTACTTC. It is translated as CASSQEGTGGGYEQYF. The chain recombines TRBV4-1 with TRBJ2-7; 11 nucleotides line up with TRBD1. CDR3 length equals 16 residues. Unmatched junction bases numbered 4, after V lost 0 bases and J lost 3 bases. Germline V gives CDR1 MGHRA, CDR2 YSYEKL.

The rearrangement uses TRBV15 and TRBJ1-4; D call uncertain. This CDR3 is built from 16 residues. Germline V gives CDR1 LNHNV, CDR2 YYDKDF (reference sequence). Trimming pared 0 bases from V and 10 bases from J, leaving 18 bases between. CDR3 residues: CATSRDLGSEIGKLFF. The CDR3 DNA sequence: TGTGCCACCAGCAGAGATCTAGGCAGCGAGATAGGAAAACTGTTTTTT.

A word on this clone: The sample holds other DNA sequences that translate to the same CDR3. The V call is TRBV6-5, the J call TRBJ1-2; possible D gene TRBD1, 5 bases. Trimming took 2 bases from V and 4 from J, leaving 11 bases between them. Germline lookup yields CDR1 MNHEY and CDR2 SVGAGI. CDR3 length: 14 amino acids. The DNA of the CDR3 is TGTGCCAGCAGTTACAGCCAGGGTGGCTATGGCTACACCTTC. It encodes CASSYSQGGYGYTF.

The gene calls are TRBV11-3 and TRBJ1-2; no definite D call. Germline lookup yields CDR1 SGHNT and CDR2 YENEEA. V shed 2 bases and J shed 0 bases, with 4 bases lying between them. The CDR3 consists of 13 residues. DNA of the CDR3: TGTGCCAGCAGCTTACAGTCTAACTATGGCTACACCTTC. The encoded protein is CASSLQSNYGYTF.

This chain connects TRBV10-1 to TRBJ2-3; 7 bases match TRBD1. The CDR3 loop spans 13 amino acids. Germline V gene lookup returns CDR1 WNHNN and CDR2 SYGVQD (reference sequence). V shed 6 bases, J shed 0 bases, and the junction held 0 bases outside the gene matches. The CDR3 DNA reads TGCGCCAGCAGGGGACAGAGCACAGATACGCAGTATTTT. It specifies CASRGQSTDTQYF.

The CDR3, as DNA: TGTGCCAGCAGCCCCGTAAGCGGGGGGGGGCCTAGCACAGATACGCAGTATTTT. Protein product: CASSPVSGGGPSTDTQYF. V gene TRBV7-2 combines with J gene TRBJ2-3, with 10 bases lining up with TRBD2. Germline CDR1 and CDR2: SGHTA and FQGNSA. The J segment lost 0 bases and the V segment lost 5 bases, leaving 11 bases of the junction unmatched. This CDR3 comprises 18 residues.

This rearrangement joins TRBV12-2 to TRBJ2-3; the D call of TRBD2 is as the table states it, not checked on the DNA. TRBV12-2 is described as a pseudogene. The CDR3 runs to 18 residues. The CDR3 is CASRLGTSGGGGTDTQYF. CDR3 nucleotide sequence: TGTGCAAGTCGCTTAGGGACTAGCGGGGGTGGCGGCACAGATACGCAGTATTTT.

This clone has just a few counts. This chain links TRBV19 with TRBJ1-4, with a weak D call TRBD1 (6 bases). The CDR3 is 13 amino acids. Germline lookup yields CDR1 LNHDA and CDR2 SQIVND (reference sequence). The ends were cut back, 9 bases at V and 7 bases at J, with 15 bases in the middle. The DNA for the CDR3 is TGTGCCAGCGAGCAGGGGACGGGTGAAAAACTGTTTTTT. Translation gives CASEQGTGEKLFF.

This clone appeared once. The chain uses TRBV7-6 and TRBJ2-5, with D unclear. V was trimmed by 5 bases and J by 2 bases, leaving 21 bases between them. CDR1 and CDR2 (germline): SGHVS, FNYEAQ. The CDR3 runs to 17 residues. The CDR3 is CASSPPAIGIAQETQYF. The CDR3, as DNA: TGTGCCAGCAGCCCCCCGGCCATCGGAATAGCACAAGAGACCCAGTACTTC. The full variable domain, rest sourced from reference TRBV7-6 and TRBJ2-5, is GAGVSQSPRYKVTKRGQDVALRCDPISGHVSLYWYRQALGQGPEFLTYFNYEAQQDKSGLPNDRFSAERPEGSISTLTIQRTEQRDSAMYRCASSPPAIGIAQETQYFGPGTRLLVL.

The genes are TRBV9 and TRBJ2-7; 10 bases align to TRBD2. V shed 4 bases and J 1 base; nucleotides not matched to a gene: 8. The V gene's germline CDR1 is SGDLS and CDR2 YYNGEE. The CDR3 totals 16 residues. DNA of the CDR3: TGTGCCAGCAGCCCTAGGGAGACTAGCGGGTCCTACGAGCAGTACTTC. Amino acid sequence: CASSPRETSGSYEQYF.

V gene TRBV9 combines with J gene TRBJ2-7, with D possibly TRBD2 on 6 matching bases. V lost 3 bases and J 7 bases, leaving 14 bases between the germline ends. Germline V gene sequence: CDR1 SGDLS, CDR2 YYNGEE. CDR3 size: 13 residues. The CDR3 loop is CASSGGLQKEQYF. The DNA of the CDR3 is TGTGCCAGCAGCGGGGGACTCCAGAAAGAGCAGTACTTC.

The chain uses TRBV27 and TRBJ1-5; TRBD1 is a possible D gene (5 bases). Trimming removed 3 bases from V and 6 bases from J, with 12 bases in between. Germline V gives CDR1 MNHEY, CDR2 SMNVEV (reference sequence). CDR3 length: 14 residues. Here the CDR3 reads CASSFGRGGQPQHF. CDR3 DNA sequence: TGTGCCAGCAGTTTTGGGCGGGGGGGTCAGCCCCAGCATTTT.

The V and J genes are TRBV2 and TRBJ2-7, with a tentative D call TRBD1 (6 bases). V was shortened by 9 bases and J by 6 bases, with 21 bases between the two germline ends. There are 14 residues in the CDR3. Germline CDR1 SNHLY, CDR2 FYNNEI. The DNA of the CDR3 is TGTGCCAGTGGCCTGGTTAGGGGGATCTCCGAGCAGTACTTC. It yields the protein CASGLVRGISEQYF.